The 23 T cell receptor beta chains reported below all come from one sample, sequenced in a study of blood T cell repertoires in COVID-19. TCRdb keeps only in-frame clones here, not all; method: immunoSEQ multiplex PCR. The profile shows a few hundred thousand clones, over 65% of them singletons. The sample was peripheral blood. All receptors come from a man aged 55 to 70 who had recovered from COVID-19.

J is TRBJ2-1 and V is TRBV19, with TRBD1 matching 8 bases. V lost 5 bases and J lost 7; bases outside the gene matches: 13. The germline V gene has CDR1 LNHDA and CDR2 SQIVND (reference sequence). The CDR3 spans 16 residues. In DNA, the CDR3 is TGTGCCAGTAGTGATCCTGGACAGGGAGGAAAGAATGAGCAGTTCTTC. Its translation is CASSDPGQGGKNEQFF.

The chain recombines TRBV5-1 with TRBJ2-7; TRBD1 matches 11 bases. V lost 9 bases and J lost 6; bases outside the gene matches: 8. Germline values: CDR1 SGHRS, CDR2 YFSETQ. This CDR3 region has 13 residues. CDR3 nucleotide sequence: TGCGCCACCTACCGGGACAGGGGGAGCGAGCAGTACTTC. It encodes CATYRDRGSEQYF.

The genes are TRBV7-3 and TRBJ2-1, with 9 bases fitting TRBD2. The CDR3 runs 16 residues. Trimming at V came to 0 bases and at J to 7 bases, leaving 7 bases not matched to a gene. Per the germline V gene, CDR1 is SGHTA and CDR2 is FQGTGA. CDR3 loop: CASSLTGLAGSNEQFF. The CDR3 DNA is TGTGCCAGCAGCTTAACGGGGCTAGCGGGGAGTAATGAGCAGTTCTTC.

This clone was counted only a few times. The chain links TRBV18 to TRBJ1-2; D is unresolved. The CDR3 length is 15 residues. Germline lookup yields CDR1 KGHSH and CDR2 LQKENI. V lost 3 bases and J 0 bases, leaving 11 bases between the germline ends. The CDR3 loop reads CASSPQATSNYGYTF. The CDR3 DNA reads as TGTGCCAGCTCACCGCAGGCTACGTCTAACTATGGCTACACCTTC.

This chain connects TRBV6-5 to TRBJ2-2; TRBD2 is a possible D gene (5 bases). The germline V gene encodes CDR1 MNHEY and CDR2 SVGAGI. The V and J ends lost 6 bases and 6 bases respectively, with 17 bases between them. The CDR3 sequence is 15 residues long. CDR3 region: CASRVGVIGAGELFF. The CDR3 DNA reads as TGTGCCAGCAGGGTGGGAGTTATCGGGGCCGGGGAGCTGTTTTTT.

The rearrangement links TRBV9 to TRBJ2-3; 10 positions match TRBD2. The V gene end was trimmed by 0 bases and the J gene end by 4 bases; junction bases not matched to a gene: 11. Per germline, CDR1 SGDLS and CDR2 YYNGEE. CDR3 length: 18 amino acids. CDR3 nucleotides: TGTGCCAGCAGCGTAGTAGCGGGGGGTTTTGCCTCTCCAGATACGCAGTATTTT. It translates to CASSVVAGGFASPDTQYF.

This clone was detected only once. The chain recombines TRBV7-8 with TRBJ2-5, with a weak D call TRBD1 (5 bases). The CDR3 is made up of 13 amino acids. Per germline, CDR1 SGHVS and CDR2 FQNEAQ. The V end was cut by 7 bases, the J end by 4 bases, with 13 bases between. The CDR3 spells CASTLGQGETQYF. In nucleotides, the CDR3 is TGTGCCAGCACCCTTGGCCAGGGAGAGACCCAGTACTTC.

CDR3: CASGLVSGAEQYF. In DNA, the CDR3 is TGTGCTAGTGGTTTGGTATCAGGGGCCGAGCAGTACTTC. The chain employs TRBV12-5 and TRBJ2-7, with TRBD1 as a possible D gene (6 bases). Trimming removed 0 bases at V and 6 bases at J, with 9 bases between. CDR3 length: 13 amino acids. The germline gives CDR1 LGHNT, CDR2 FRNRAP.

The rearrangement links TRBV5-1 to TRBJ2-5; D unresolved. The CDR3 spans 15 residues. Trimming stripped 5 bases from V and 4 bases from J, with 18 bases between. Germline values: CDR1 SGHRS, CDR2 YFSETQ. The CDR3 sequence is CASRLGSGPIETQYF. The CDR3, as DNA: TGCGCCAGCAGACTTGGATCAGGTCCCATAGAGACCCAGTACTTC.

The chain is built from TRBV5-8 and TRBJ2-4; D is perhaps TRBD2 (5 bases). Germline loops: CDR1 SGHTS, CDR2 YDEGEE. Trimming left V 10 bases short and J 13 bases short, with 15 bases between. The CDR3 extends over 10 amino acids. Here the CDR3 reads CAGAGGKQYF. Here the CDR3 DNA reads TGTGCCGGTGCCGGAGGAAAACAGTACTTC.

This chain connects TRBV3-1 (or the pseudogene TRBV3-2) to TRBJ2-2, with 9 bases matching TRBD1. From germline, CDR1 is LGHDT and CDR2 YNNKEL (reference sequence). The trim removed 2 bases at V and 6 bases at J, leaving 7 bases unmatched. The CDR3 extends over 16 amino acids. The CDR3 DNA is TGTGCCAGCAGCCAAAAGGGACAGGGTCTCCCCGGGGAGCTGTTTTTT. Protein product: CASSQKGQGLPGELFF.

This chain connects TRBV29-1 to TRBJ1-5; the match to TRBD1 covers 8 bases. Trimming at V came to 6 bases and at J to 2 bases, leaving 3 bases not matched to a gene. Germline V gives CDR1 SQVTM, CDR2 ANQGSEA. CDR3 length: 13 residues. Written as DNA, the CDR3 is TGCAGCGTAACGGACAGGGGCAATCAGCCCCAGCATTTT. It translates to CSVTDRGNQPQHF.

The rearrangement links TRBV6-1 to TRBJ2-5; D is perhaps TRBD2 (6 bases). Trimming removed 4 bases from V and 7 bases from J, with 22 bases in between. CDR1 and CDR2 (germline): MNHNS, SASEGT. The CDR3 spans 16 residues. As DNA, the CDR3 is TGTGCCAGCAGTGGCCGGAGAGGGGCGGGGCCAGGGACCCAGTACTTC. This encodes CASSGRRGAGPGTQYF.

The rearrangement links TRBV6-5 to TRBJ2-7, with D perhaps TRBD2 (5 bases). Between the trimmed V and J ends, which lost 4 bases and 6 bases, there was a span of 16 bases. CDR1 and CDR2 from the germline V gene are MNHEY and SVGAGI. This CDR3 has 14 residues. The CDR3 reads CASSWAASGTEQYF. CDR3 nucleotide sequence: TGTGCCAGCAGTTGGGCCGCGAGCGGCACCGAGCAGTACTTC.

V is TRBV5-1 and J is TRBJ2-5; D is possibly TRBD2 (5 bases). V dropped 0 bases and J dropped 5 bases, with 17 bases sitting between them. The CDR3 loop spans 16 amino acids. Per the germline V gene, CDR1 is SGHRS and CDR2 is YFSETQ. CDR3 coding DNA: TGCGCCAGCAGCTTGGGAGGGCACCGAGGCACGGAGACCCAGTACTTC. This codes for CASSLGGHRGTETQYF.

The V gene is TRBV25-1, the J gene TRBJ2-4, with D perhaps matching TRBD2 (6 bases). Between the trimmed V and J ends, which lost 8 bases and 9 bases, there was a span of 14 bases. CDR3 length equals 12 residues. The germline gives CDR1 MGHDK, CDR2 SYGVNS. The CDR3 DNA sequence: TGTGCCAGCGGGCGGGGCTCAGGCATTCAGTACTTC. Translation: CASGRGSGIQYF.

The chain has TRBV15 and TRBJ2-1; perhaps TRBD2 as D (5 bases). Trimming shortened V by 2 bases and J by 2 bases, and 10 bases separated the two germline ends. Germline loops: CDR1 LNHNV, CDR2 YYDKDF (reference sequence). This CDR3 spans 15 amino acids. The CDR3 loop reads CATSRIPRAYNEQFF. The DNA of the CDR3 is TGTGCCACCAGCAGAATTCCGAGGGCCTACAATGAGCAGTTCTTC.

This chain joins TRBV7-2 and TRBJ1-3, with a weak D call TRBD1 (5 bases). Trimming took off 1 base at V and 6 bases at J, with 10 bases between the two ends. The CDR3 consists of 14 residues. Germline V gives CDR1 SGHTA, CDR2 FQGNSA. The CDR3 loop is CASSLDQGVNTIYF. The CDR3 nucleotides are TGTGCCAGCAGCTTAGATCAAGGGGTAAACACCATATATTTT.

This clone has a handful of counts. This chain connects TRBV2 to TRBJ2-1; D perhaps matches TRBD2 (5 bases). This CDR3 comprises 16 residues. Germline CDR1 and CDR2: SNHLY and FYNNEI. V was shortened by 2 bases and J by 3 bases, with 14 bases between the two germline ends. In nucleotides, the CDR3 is TGTGCCAGCAGTGAAAGCGGCCCCGACTACTACAATGAGCAGTTCTTC. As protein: CASSESGPDYYNEQFF.

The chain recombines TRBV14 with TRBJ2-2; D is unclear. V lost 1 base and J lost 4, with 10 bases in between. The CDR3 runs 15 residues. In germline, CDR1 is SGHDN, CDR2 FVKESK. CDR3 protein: CASSQVRSSTGELFF. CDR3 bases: TGTGCCAGCAGCCAAGTTCGGTCCTCCACCGGGGAGCTGTTTTTT.

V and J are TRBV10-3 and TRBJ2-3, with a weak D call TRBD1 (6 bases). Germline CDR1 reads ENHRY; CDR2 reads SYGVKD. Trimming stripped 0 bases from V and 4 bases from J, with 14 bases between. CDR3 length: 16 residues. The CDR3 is CAISESGGGGPDTQYF. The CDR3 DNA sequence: TGTGCCATCAGTGAGTCAGGTGGGGGCGGGCCAGATACGCAGTATTTT.

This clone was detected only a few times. The CDR3 DNA reads TGCGCCAGCAGCCAAGATAGCGTCCAACAGGGTTTGAGCCCTGAAGCTTTCTTT. Translation: CASSQDSVQQGLSPEAFF. The chain joins TRBV4-1 to TRBJ1-1; perhaps TRBD1 as D (6 bases). The CDR3 contains 18 residues. Germline V gene lookup returns CDR1 MGHRA and CDR2 YSYEKL. V was cut by 0 bases and J by 6 bases, with 23 bases left in between.

CDR3 residues: CASSDTLGQGEAFF. CDR3 DNA: TGTGCCAGCAGTGACACACTCGGACAGGGTGAAGCTTTCTTT. The V call is TRBV6-4, the J call TRBJ1-1; 8 positions agree with TRBD1. The CDR3 is 14 residues long. V was pared by 2 bases and J by 7 bases, with 6 bases of the junction left unmatched. CDR1 and CDR2 (germline): MRHNA, SNTAGT.